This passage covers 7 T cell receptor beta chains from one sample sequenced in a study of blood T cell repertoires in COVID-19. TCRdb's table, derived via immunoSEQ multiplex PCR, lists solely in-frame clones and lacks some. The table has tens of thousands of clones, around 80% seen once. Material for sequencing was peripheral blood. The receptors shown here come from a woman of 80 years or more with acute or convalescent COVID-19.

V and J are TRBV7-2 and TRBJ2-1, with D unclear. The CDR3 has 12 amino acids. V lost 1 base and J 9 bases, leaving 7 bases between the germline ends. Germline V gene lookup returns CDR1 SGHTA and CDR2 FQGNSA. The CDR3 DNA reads TGTGCCAGCAGCTTAGGCGTGGTTGAGCAGTTCTTC. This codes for CASSLGVVEQFF.

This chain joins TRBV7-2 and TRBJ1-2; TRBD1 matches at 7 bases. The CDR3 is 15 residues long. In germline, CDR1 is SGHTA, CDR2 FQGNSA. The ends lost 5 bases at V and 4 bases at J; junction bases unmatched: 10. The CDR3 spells CASSPRQGKIYGYTF. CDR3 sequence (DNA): TGTGCCAGCAGCCCAAGACAGGGAAAAATCTATGGCTACACCTTC.

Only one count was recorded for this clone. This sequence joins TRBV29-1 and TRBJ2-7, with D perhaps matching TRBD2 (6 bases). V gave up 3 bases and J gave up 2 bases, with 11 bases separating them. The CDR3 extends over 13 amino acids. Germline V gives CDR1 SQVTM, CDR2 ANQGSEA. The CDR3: CSVDSGGAYEQYF. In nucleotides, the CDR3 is TGCAGCGTTGATAGCGGAGGGGCCTACGAGCAGTACTTC.

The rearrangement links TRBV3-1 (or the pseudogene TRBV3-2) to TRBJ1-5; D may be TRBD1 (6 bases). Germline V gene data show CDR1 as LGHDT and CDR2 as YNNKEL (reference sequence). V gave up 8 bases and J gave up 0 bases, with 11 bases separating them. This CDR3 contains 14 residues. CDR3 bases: TGTGCCAGCGCCTTAGGGGGTAGCAATCAGCCCCAGCATTTT. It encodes CASALGGSNQPQHF.

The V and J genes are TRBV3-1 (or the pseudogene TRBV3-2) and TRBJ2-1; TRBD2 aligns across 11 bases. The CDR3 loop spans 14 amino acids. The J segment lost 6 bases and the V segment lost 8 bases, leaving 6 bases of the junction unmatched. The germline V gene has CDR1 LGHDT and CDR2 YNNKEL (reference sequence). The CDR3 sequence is CASRTSGGGNEQFF. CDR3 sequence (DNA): TGTGCCAGCCGTACTAGCGGGGGTGGCAATGAGCAGTTCTTC.

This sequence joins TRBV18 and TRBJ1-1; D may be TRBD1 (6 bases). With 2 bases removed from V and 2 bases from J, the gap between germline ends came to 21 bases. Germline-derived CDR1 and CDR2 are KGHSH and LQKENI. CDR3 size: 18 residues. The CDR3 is CASSPLSGVIPPNTEAFF. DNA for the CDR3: TGTGCCAGCTCACCATTGTCAGGGGTCATCCCCCCAAACACTGAAGCTTTCTTT. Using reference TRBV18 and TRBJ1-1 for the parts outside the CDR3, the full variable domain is NAGVMQNPRHLVRRRGQEARLRCSPMKGHSHVYWYRQLPEEGLKFMVYLQKENIIDESGMPKERFSAEFPKEGPSILRIQQVVRGDSAAYFCASSPLSGVIPPNTEAFFGQGTRLTVV.

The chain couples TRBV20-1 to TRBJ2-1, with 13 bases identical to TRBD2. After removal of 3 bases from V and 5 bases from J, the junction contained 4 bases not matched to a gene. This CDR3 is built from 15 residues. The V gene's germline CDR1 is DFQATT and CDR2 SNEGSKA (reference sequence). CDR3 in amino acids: CSASSGTSGDNEQFF. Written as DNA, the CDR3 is TGCAGTGCTAGTAGCGGGACTAGCGGGGACAATGAGCAGTTCTTC.